The 6 T cell receptor beta chains reported below all come from one sample, sequenced in a study of cytomegalovirus exposure and HLA in healthy donors. 13 Jbeta primers and 60 Vbeta primers were used for the PCR. The protocol was immunoSEQ multiplex PCR, while the TCRdb copy is restricted to in-frame clones and leaves out a portion. The data contain more than 85,000 clones, about three quarters of them singletons. Input material: PBMCs. These receptors were taken from a woman aged 60-75 years in good health and CMV-seropositive.

The rearrangement links TRBV5-1 to TRBJ2-1; 7 bases match TRBD2. The CDR3 is 15 residues long. V shed 1 base and J 3 bases; nucleotides not matched to a gene: 4. Germline V gene sequence: CDR1 SGHRS, CDR2 YFSETQ. Written as DNA, the CDR3 is TGCGCCAGCAGCTTGTCACTAGCGCTCTACAATGAGCAGTTCTTC. Residues: CASSLSLALYNEQFF.

V gene TRBV10-3 combines with J gene TRBJ2-1; 7 bases are a match to TRBD2. The CDR3 runs 16 residues. CDR1 is ENHRY, CDR2 SYGVKD, per germline. Losses at the gene ends were 8 bases for V and 0 bases for J; bases not matched to a gene: 10. The CDR3 DNA reads TGTGCCATCGGGCCACTAGCGACGGGCTCCTACAATGAGCAGTTCTTC. Translated: CAIGPLATGSYNEQFF.

The chain recombines TRBV13 with TRBJ1-1; D gene ambiguous. CDR1 PRHDT and CDR2 FYEKMQ come from the germline V gene (reference sequence). The V end was cut by 1 base, the J end by 5 bases, with 8 bases between. The CDR3 length is 13 residues. For the CDR3, the DNA is TGTGCCAGCAGCTTAGTACGGGGAACTGAAGCTTTCTTT. Translating it yields CASSLVRGTEAFF. The entire variable domain, with the rest obtained from reference TRBV13 and TRBJ1-1, is as follows: AAGVIQSPRHLIKEKRETATLKCYPIPRHDTVYWYQQGPGQDPQFLISFYEKMQSDKGSIPDRFSAQQFSDYHSELNMSSLELGDSALYFCASSLVRGTEAFFGQGTRLTVV.

The chain employs TRBV6-5 and TRBJ1-1; D uncertain. This CDR3 spans 14 amino acids. Trimming left V 6 bases short and J 6 bases short, with 17 bases between. Germline V lookup: CDR1 MNHEY, CDR2 SVGAGI. Here the CDR3 DNA reads TGTGCCAGCAGCTCCTGGGCGAAAGCCCCTGAAGCTTTCTTT. Amino acids: CASSSWAKAPEAFF.

The chain links TRBV4-2 to TRBJ1-6; 7 bases agree with TRBD1. CDR3 length: 17 amino acids. With 4 bases clipped from V and 3 bases from J, the junction kept 9 bases outside the gene matches. From germline, CDR1 is LGHNA and CDR2 YNFKEQ. The CDR3 nucleotides are TGTGCCAGCAGCCTAAACAGGGGCGGCCTCTATAATTCACCCCTCCACTTT. Its translation: CASSLNRGGLYNSPLHF.

V gene TRBV18 combines with J gene TRBJ2-1; 8 positions agree with TRBD1. Germline assignment: CDR1 KGHSH and CDR2 LQKENI. This CDR3 is built from 15 residues. J lost 4 bases, V lost 2 bases, and 4 bases had no gene match. The CDR3 protein is CASSPKQGGYNEQFF. CDR3 DNA: TGTGCCAGCTCACCAAAACAGGGGGGATACAATGAGCAGTTCTTC. The full variable domain, in which reference TRBV18 and TRBJ2-1 provide the parts outside the CDR3, is NAGVMQNPRHLVRRRGQEARLRCSPMKGHSHVYWYRQLPEEGLKFMVYLQKENIIDESGMPKERFSAEFPKEGPSILRIQQVVRGDSAAYFCASSPKQGGYNEQFFGPGTRLTVL.